These T cell receptor beta chains were read from a single sample in a study of PD-1 blockade in classical Hodgkin lymphoma. Sequencing was performed with immunoSEQ multiplex PCR; in TCRdb, only in-frame clones are kept and a portion is missing. The table records 90,000 to 130,000 clones, around 89% of them present only once. The sample here was peripheral blood mononuclear cells (PBMCs), taken before the second cycle of nivolumab. These receptor sequences come from a human donor with classical Hodgkin lymphoma. Both conserved end residues are part of each CDR3. D genes are given only for firm matches. The size entry is marked missing in some rows and otherwise reads once, few, many or a size class.

>TRBV2|TRBD2|.|TRBJ2-7
TGTGCCAGTATACTTCTAGCGGGAGTGCGCGAGCAGTACTTC
CASILLAGVREQYF
>TRBV7-8|TRBD1|.|TRBJ1-5
TGTGCCAGCAGCTTAACTGACAGGGGAATAGGCAATCAGCCCCAGCATTTT
CASSLTDRGIGNQPQHF
>TRBV19|.|.|TRBJ2-5
TGTGCCAGTAGTATATCCGGGAGTAGGGAGACCCAGTACTTC
CASSISGSRETQYF
>TRBV2|TRBD1|.|TRBJ1-2
TGTGCCACCAAGGACAGGTGGGACTATGGCTACACCTTC
CATKDRWDYGYTF
>TRBV13|TRBD1|.|TRBJ2-1
TGTGCCAGCAGCTTAGGAGGGACAGGGACCCTTGAGCAGTTCTTC
CASSLGGTGTLEQFF
>TRBV6-6|.|.|TRBJ1-5
TGTGCCAGCAGTACCGGGGACCGTAGCAATCAGCCCCAGCATTTT
CASSTGDRSNQPQHF
>TRBV19|.|.|TRBJ2-1
TGTGCCAGTAGTTCGGACTTGACCCTCTACAATGAGCAGTTCTTC
CASSSDLTLYNEQFF
>TRBV19|TRBD1|.|TRBJ1-2
TGTGCCAGTAGTACCTCAGGACAGGGGAACTATGGCTACACCTTC
CASSTSGQGNYGYTF
>TRBV7-2|.|.|TRBJ1-2
TGTGCCAGCAGCAGGGAGGACTATGGCTACACCTTC
CASSREDYGYTF
>TRBV27|TRBD1|few|TRBJ2-4
TGTGCCAGCCGAGCAGGGGGCGCATCCAAAAACATTCAGTACTTC
CASRAGGASKNIQYF
>TRBV2|.|.|TRBJ2-3
TGTGCCAGCAGTGAATGGGCCAGCAGCACAGATACGCAGTATTTT
CASSEWASSTDTQYF
>TRBV6-4|TRBD1|.|TRBJ1-1
TGTGCCAGCAGAGGACAGGCCTGGGGAAACACTGAAGCTTTCTTT
CASRGQAWGNTEAFF
>TRBV6-1|.|.|TRBJ2-5
TGTGCCAGCAGTGAAGGAGTACAGGGCTACTCTGGGCAGACCCAGTACTTC
CASSEGVQGYSGQTQYF
>TRBV10-1|.|.|TRBJ1-5
TGCGCCAGCAGTGAGACAACCTATCAGCCCCAGCATTTT
CASSETTYQPQHF
>TRBV12-5|TRBD1|.|TRBJ2-1
TGTGCTAGTGGTTTTGGGACAGTCTCCTACAATGAGCAGTTCTTC
CASGFGTVSYNEQFF
>TRBV4-2|.|.|TRBJ2-2
TGTGCCAGCAGCCAAGAACCCAGCAGCGGGGAGCTGTTTTTT
CASSQEPSSGELFF
>TRBV19|.|.|TRBJ1-4
TGTGCCAGTAGTGTCGGACAGCCAACTAATGAAAAACTGTTTTTT
CASSVGQPTNEKLFF
>TRBV27|.|.|TRBJ2-2
TGTGCCAGCAGTTTAAATAGAGGCGGCACCGGGGAGCTGTTTTTT
CASSLNRGGTGELFF
>TRBV18|.|.|TRBJ2-4
TGTGCCAGCTCACCACCGTCACACAAAAACATTCAGTACTTC
CASSPPSHKNIQYF
>TRBV5-1|TRBD1|.|TRBJ1-4
TGCGCCAGCAGCGCCGGACAGGGCGGGGAAAAACTGTTTTTT
CASSAGQGGEKLFF
>TRBV7-8|TRBD1|.|TRBJ1-1
TGTGCCAGCAGCTTAGGGGGGACAGGGAGGGAAGCTGAAGCTTTCTTT
CASSLGGTGREAEAFF
>TRBV10-3|.|.|TRBJ2-7
TGTGCCATCAGTGAGTGGACGGACTACGAGCAGTACTTC
CAISEWTDYEQYF